A selection of T cell receptor beta chains follows, all from one sample in a study of post-analysis software for immune sequencing data. TCRdb passed the PCR reads through MiXCR, listing each CDR3 protein once. The sample holds hundreds of thousands of distinct CDR3 sequences; less than 35% are singletons and the top ten take approximately 0.6%. The specimen sequenced was blood. These receptors were taken from a girl aged 10 to 17 with multiple sclerosis. Each CDR3 is given with its conserved first and last residue. A D gene is named only where the DNA matches it firmly. Clone size is shown for a subset of rows, as once, few, many or a class of expanded clone.

CSVARQTWYGTEAFF	-	TRBV29-1	-
CASSQVGARETQYF	-	TRBV3-1	-
CASSSLRQGNYGYTF	TRBD1	TRBV7-2	-
CASSYFGTSGSGTHEQYF	TRBD2	TRBV6-5	-
CSARGLEAFF	-	TRBV20-1	-
CATSDRVAGGQETQYF	TRBD2	TRBV24-1	-
CAISESTANYGYTF	-	TRBV10-3	-
CASSQGGPTNYEQYF	-	TRBV4-3	-
CASRDRGSYEQYF	TRBD1	TRBV6-6	many
CSARDGTSGAFTDTQYF	TRBD2	TRBV20-1	-
CATGQLFNEQFF	-	TRBV12-3/TRBV12-4	-
CASSLTGGGKNEKLFF	-	TRBV4-1	-
CASSVSRGKKQYF	-	TRBV9	few
CASRRGEPQFF	-	TRBV2	-
CASSLASTVYNSPLHF	-	TRBV7-2	many
CSAGTSGRATDTQYF	TRBD2	TRBV20-1	-
CASSLRLVVTDTQYF	-	TRBV11-2	few
CASSLFTYEQYF	-	TRBV7-2	many
CASSLLVGGQGEQFF	-	TRBV7-2	few
CSARGGHRDVDTQYF	-	TRBV20-1	-
CASSNAGQGGGGYTF	TRBD1	TRBV6-5	-
CSVEGSGTRADTQYF	-	TRBV29-1	-
CASSPDRAWAEAFF	TRBD1	TRBV7-9	-
CASSQSRGLPGYTF	-	TRBV4-3	-
CASSGGGTQGLSGELFF	-	TRBV12-3/TRBV12-4	-
CASSLGTGVYNEQFF	TRBD1	TRBV5-6	few
CASSSPQGMGEQYF	-	TRBV28	few
CAISPGQGSTGELFF	TRBD1	TRBV10-3	-
CSAADRGQADTQYF	TRBD1	TRBV29-1	few
CASSPTDVYNTEAFF	-	TRBV5-5	few
CASSVVRVGEQYF	-	TRBV28	few
CASIEETGLTYGYTF	-	TRBV2	few
CASRGNSWADTQYF	-	TRBV12-3/TRBV12-4	few
CASSEVGTQPQHF	-	TRBV10-2	few
CASSEFGGDLRSPLHF	-	TRBV6-1	-
CASSLSASGANVLTF	-	TRBV27	many
CASSPQGGSHEKLFF	-	TRBV7-9	-